The 22 T cell receptor beta chains below were found in one sample sequenced in a study of T and B cells in COVID-19 patients. TRB rearrangements were amplified by multiplex PCR with BIOMED2 TRB-A/B primers. Each CDR3 protein gets one entry after TCRdb re-called the multiplex PCR reads with MiXCR. Of about 20,000 distinct CDR3 sequences listed, about 32% are singletons. TRB was amplified from about 250-500 ng of blood genomic DNA. Sequenced: blood. These receptors all stem from a human donor who had recovered from COVID-19.

In this sample, this clonotype turned up a few times. The gene calls are TRBV30 and TRBJ1-1; D may be TRBD1 (5 bases). Germline loops: CDR1 GTSNPN, CDR2 SVGIG (reference sequence). This CDR3 comprises 12 residues. The CDR3 DNA sequence: TGTGCTCTTGGACAAGGGCACACTGAAGCTTTCTTT. It encodes CALGQGHTEAFF. Variable domain in full (rest from reference TRBV30 and TRBJ1-1): SQTIHQWPATLVQPVGSPLSLECTVEGTSNPNLYWYRQAAGRGLQLLFYSVGIGQISSEVPQNLSASRPQDRQFILSSKKLLLSDSGFYLCALGQGHTEAFFGQGTRLTVV.

The table lists this clonotype with a few counts. The chain is built from TRBV19 and TRBJ2-5, with TRBD1 matching over 7 bases. The germline V gene has CDR1 LNHDA and CDR2 SQIVND (reference sequence). The length of the CDR3 is 16 residues. J gave up 2 bases and V 5 bases, and 11 bases lay outside the gene matches. The CDR3 reads CASSDRVLALQETQYF. CDR3 bases: TGTGCCAGTAGTGACAGGGTCCTAGCACTTCAAGAGACCCAGTACTTC.

This clonotype was seen only a few times. This sequence joins TRBV30 and TRBJ1-3; D is unresolved. V was trimmed by 3 bases and J by 0 bases, leaving 12 bases between them. Germline CDR1 reads GTSNPN; CDR2 reads SVGIG (reference sequence). The CDR3 is made up of 15 amino acids. CDR3 in amino acids: CAWSPLTSSGNTIYF. CDR3 in DNA: TGTGCCTGGAGCCCTCTTACTAGCTCTGGAAACACCATATATTTT. The complete variable domain, with remaining parts taken from reference TRBV30 and TRBJ1-3, reads SQTIHQWPATLVQPVGSPLSLECTVEGTSNPNLYWYRQAAGRGLQLLFYSVGIGQISSEVPQNLSASRPQDRQFILSSKKLLLSDSGFYLCAWSPLTSSGNTIYFGEGSWLTVV.

The rearrangement joins TRBV6-4 to TRBJ1-5, with 8 nucleotides matching TRBD1. CDR3 length: 15 residues. Germline V gives CDR1 MRHNA, CDR2 SNTAGT. Losses at the gene ends were 6 bases for V and 1 base for J; bases not matched to a gene: 5. The CDR3 DNA is TGTGCCAGCAGGGAGACAGGGGCCAGCAATCAGCCCCAGCATTTT. Protein sequence: CASRETGASNQPQHF.

This clonotype is medium-sized (0.01 to 0.1%) within its sample. J is TRBJ2-2 and V is TRBV19; 7 nucleotides align to TRBD1. V shed 4 bases, J shed 0 bases, and the junction held 2 bases outside the gene matches. The germline V gene encodes CDR1 LNHDA and CDR2 SQIVND (reference sequence). The CDR3 has 15 amino acids. CDR3 sequence: CASSRGQSNTGELFF. In DNA form, the CDR3 reads TGTGCCAGTAGTAGGGGACAGTCGAACACCGGGGAGCTGTTTTTT.

The gene calls are TRBV6-6 and TRBJ1-5; possible D gene TRBD1, 6 bases. The ends were cut back, 5 bases at V and 9 bases at J, with 17 bases in the middle. The CDR3 length is 14 residues. The germline gives CDR1 MNHNY, CDR2 SVGAGI (reference sequence). The CDR3 here is CASSRDTTIRPQHF. Here the CDR3 DNA reads TGTGCCAGCAGTCGGGACACGACAATCAGGCCCCAGCATTTT.

This chain uses TRBV7-2 with TRBJ2-3, with D perhaps TRBD1 (5 bases). The germline V and J ends were trimmed by 3 bases and 5 bases, with 18 bases remaining between them. Germline V gene lookup returns CDR1 SGHTA and CDR2 FQGNSA. The CDR3 totals 16 residues. CDR3 in DNA: TGTGCCAGCAGCTTCAGGACACGCCTAAAGGGAGATACGCAGTATTTT. This sequence encodes CASSFRTRLKGDTQYF.

The CDR3 DNA follows: TGTGCCAGCAGGAGACTTGAGGAAGGAGAGACCCAGTACTTC. It specifies CASRRLEEGETQYF. V is TRBV2 and J is TRBJ2-5, with D unclear. CDR3 length equals 14 residues. Trimming removed 6 bases from V and 4 bases from J, with 15 bases in between. Germline CDR1 reads SNHLY; CDR2 reads FYNNEI.

To note about this clonotype: A much larger clonotype is one base distant, so this may be a read error. The V and J genes are TRBV5-6 and TRBJ2-3, with D perhaps assigned TRBD1 or TRBD2 (5 bases each). The V gene's germline CDR1 is SGHDT and CDR2 YYEEEE. CDR3 length: 16 amino acids. Trimming took off 3 bases at V and 1 base at J, with 15 bases between the two ends. DNA of the CDR3: TGTGCCAGCAGCTGGGGGATAGGGTCTCGCACAGATACGCAGTATTTT. Protein: CASSWGIGSRTDTQYF.

The chain employs TRBV12-3 or TRBV12-4 and TRBJ2-5; perhaps D is TRBD1 or TRBD2 (6 bases each). This CDR3 has 12 residues. Trimming stripped 6 bases from V and 5 bases from J, with 10 bases between. CDR3 nucleotide sequence: TGTGCCAGCAGAAGAGGGGGGGAGACCCAGTACTTC. This sequence encodes CASRRGGETQYF.

The chain carries TRBV18 and TRBJ1-2; 10 bases are a match to TRBD1. The V gene end was trimmed by 2 bases and the J gene end by 6 bases; junction bases not matched to a gene: 3. Germline CDR1 reads KGHSH; CDR2 reads LQKENI. The CDR3 covers 14 residues. The CDR3 protein is CASSPVGTGDGYTF. The CDR3 DNA reads TGTGCCAGCTCACCAGTAGGGACAGGGGATGGCTACACCTTC. Full variable domain (missing parts from reference TRBV18 and TRBJ1-2): NAGVMQNPRHLVRRRGQEARLRCSPMKGHSHVYWYRQLPEEGLKFMVYLQKENIIDESGMPKERFSAEFPKEGPSILRIQQVVRGDSAAYFCASSPVGTGDGYTFGSGTRLTVV.

Concerning this clonotype itself: At one end, the junction sequence differs from germline, possibly due to a read error. The chain is built from TRBV5-5 and TRBJ2-1; 12 bases are a match to TRBD1. CDR3 length: 17 residues. The V gene's germline CDR1 is SGHKS and CDR2 YYEKEE (reference sequence). CDR3 nucleotides: TGTGCCAGCCGGGACAGGGGGCTTCGGCGGGAGGGCAATAAGCAGTTCTTC. Translation: CASRDRGLRREGNKQFF.

The chain combines TRBV12-3 or TRBV12-4 with TRBJ2-2; 9 nucleotides line up with TRBD1. The CDR3 runs to 15 residues. J lost 4 bases, V lost 6 bases, and 6 bases had no gene match. The DNA of the CDR3 is TGTGCCAGCAGACCGGACAGGGGTTTCACCGGGGAGCTGTTTTTT. It is translated as CASRPDRGFTGELFF.

This clonotype was observed a handful of times. The chain has TRBV6-1 and TRBJ1-6; no reliable D call. Between the trimmed V and J ends, which lost 4 bases and 7 bases, there was a span of 17 bases. CDR3 length equals 16 residues. CDR1 is MNHNS and CDR2 is SASEGT in the germline V gene. CDR3 sequence (DNA): TGTGCCAGCAGTGGAATAAGGCCCCGAGGAAATTCACCCCTCCACTTT. Translated: CASSGIRPRGNSPLHF.

In the case of this clonotype: A much larger clone lies one base from this, so it may be a read error. The chain links TRBV18 to TRBJ2-7; tentative D call: TRBD1 (6 bases). The CDR3 runs to 14 residues. V lost 1 base and J 2 bases, leaving 9 bases between the germline ends. Looked up from germline, CDR1 is KGHSH and CDR2 is LQKENI. CDR3 DNA: TGTGCCAGCTCACCACAGGGGGAAGCCTACGAGCAGTACTTC. Its protein product is CASSPQGEAYEQYF.

This clonotype showed up just a few times. The chain uses TRBV5-6 and TRBJ2-2, with a possible D match to TRBD1 (6 bases). Trimming shortened V by 3 bases and J by 4 bases, and 19 bases separated the two germline ends. The CDR3 is made up of 17 amino acids. Per germline, CDR1 SGHDT and CDR2 YYEEEE. This CDR3 reads CASSSTDSSTSTGELFF. The CDR3 nucleotides are TGTGCCAGCAGCTCCACGGACAGTTCAACCTCCACCGGGGAGCTGTTTTTT.

This clonotype was detected only a few times. The gene calls are TRBV27 and TRBJ1-1; D is ambiguous. The germline V and J ends were trimmed by 6 bases and 4 bases, with 6 bases remaining between them. There are 11 residues in the CDR3. Germline-derived CDR1 and CDR2 are MNHEY and SMNVEV (reference sequence). In DNA form, the CDR3 reads TGTGCCAGCAGGGGGTTCACTGAAGCTTTCTTT. This codes for CASRGFTEAFF.

The sample holds a few counts of this clonotype. The chain joins TRBV12-3 or TRBV12-4 to TRBJ1-2; D is unresolved. Trimming shortened V by 6 bases and J by 0 bases, and 14 bases separated the two germline ends. This CDR3 is 15 amino acids long. CDR3: CASSPSGNSNYGYTF. CDR3 bases: TGTGCCAGCAGCCCATCGGGGAATTCTAACTATGGCTACACCTTC.

The J gene is TRBJ2-1, the V gene TRBV12-3 or TRBV12-4; D gene ambiguous. The CDR3 spans 12 residues. V dropped 6 bases and J dropped 7 bases, with 10 bases sitting between them. The DNA of the CDR3 is TGTGCCAGCAGCTTAACGTTAAATGAGCAGTTCTTC. Translation: CASSLTLNEQFF.

This clonotype was picked up a small number of times. V usage is TRBV7-9 and J usage is TRBJ2-3; a possible D gene is TRBD1 (6 bases). V lost 4 bases to trimming and J lost 1 base, with 12 bases between them. The CDR3 is made up of 15 amino acids. Germline V gene sequence: CDR1 SEHNR, CDR2 FQNEAQ (reference sequence). The CDR3 sequence is CASSSTGMGTDTQYF. The CDR3 DNA reads as TGTGCCAGCAGCTCCACAGGGATGGGCACAGATACGCAGTATTTT. The whole variable domain, remainder taken from reference TRBV7-9 and TRBJ2-3, is DTGVSQNPRHKITKRGQNVTFRCDPISEHNRLYWYRQTLGQGPEFLTYFQNEAQLEKSRLLSDRFSAERPKGSFSTLEIQRTEQGDSAMYLCASSSTGMGTDTQYFGPGTRLTVL.

This clonotype rates as medium-sized. The rearrangement joins TRBV19 to TRBJ2-1; D is perhaps TRBD1 (6 bases). Trimming took off 7 bases at V and 1 base at J, with 14 bases between the two ends. In germline, CDR1 is LNHDA, CDR2 SQIVND (reference sequence). The CDR3 is 15 residues long. The CDR3 sequence is CASTPQGGSYNEQFF. CDR3 DNA sequence: TGTGCCAGTACCCCACAGGGTGGATCCTACAATGAGCAGTTCTTC.

The J gene is TRBJ1-1, the V gene TRBV6-1; TRBD1 aligns across 7 bases. V dropped 6 bases and J dropped 0; count of bases not matched to a gene: 7. The germline gives CDR1 MNHNS, CDR2 SASEGT. This CDR3 spans 15 amino acids. The CDR3 region is CASSRQGFMNTEAFF. DNA for the CDR3: TGTGCCAGCAGCCGACAGGGTTTCATGAACACTGAAGCTTTCTTT.